The next 25 T cell receptor beta chains were all read from a single sample in a study of human T cells and chemical hapten exposure (dated by TCRdb to the early 2020s). What this sample's time point label stands for: pre-sensitization, week 0. Sample treatment or condition, as interpreted from the label and publication: therapeutic diphenylcyclopropenone sensitization with weekly scalp DPC. The method was RACE. Sequencing relied on a NextSeq 500. TCRdb passed the public sequencing reads through fastp at Q25 and MiXCR, retaining productive beta sequences. Every distinct CDR3 protein forms one entry, paired with its most common genes and DNA. Here the sample has around 57,000 distinct CDR3 sequences; about 10% occur a single time. The top ten clonotypes cover approximately 4.2% of the sample. This sample comprised whole blood, obtained in connection with sensitization to the hapten diphenylcyclopropenone (DPC). Receptors originate from a woman in her thirties or forties with alopecia areata. Some clones in this sample may be carry-over from other donors' samples.

This clonotype was detected many times. The chain carries TRBV4-1 and TRBJ2-7; no firm D call. This CDR3 comprises 12 residues. Trimming pared 4 bases from V and 3 bases from J, leaving 7 bases between. Germline loops: CDR1 MGHRA, CDR2 YSYEKL. The chain's CDR3 is CASSPLRYEQYF. The DNA of the CDR3 is TGCGCCAGCAGCCCGCTCCGCTACGAGCAGTACTTC.

The V and J genes are TRBV4-1 and TRBJ2-1; 10 positions agree with TRBD2. V lost 0 bases and J lost 1; bases outside the gene matches: 3. The CDR3 sequence is 17 residues long. CDR1 and CDR2 from the germline V gene are MGHRA and YSYEKL. The CDR3 loop reads CASSQESGGASYNEQFF. The CDR3 bases are TGCGCCAGCAGCCAAGAAAGCGGGGGGGCATCCTACAATGAGCAGTTCTTC.

The chain links TRBV6-4 to TRBJ1-5; no clear D gene. V lost 2 bases and J 2 bases, leaving 7 bases between the germline ends. CDR1 and CDR2 from the germline V gene are MRHNA and SNTAGT. The CDR3 loop spans 14 amino acids. This chain's CDR3 is CASSDKPGNQPQHF. As DNA, the CDR3 is TGTGCCAGCAGTGACAAACCAGGCAATCAGCCCCAGCATTTT.

This chain joins TRBV28 and TRBJ2-2; D possibly corresponds to TRBD2 (6 bases). Deletions cut 3 bases from V and 6 bases from J, with 8 bases between. This CDR3 contains 13 residues. The germline V gene encodes CDR1 MDHEN and CDR2 SYDVKM. In nucleotides, the CDR3 is TGTGCCAGCAGTTTGGGAGGTTCCGGGGAGCTGTTTTTT. It translates to CASSLGGSGELFF.

This clonotype occurred a few times. The chain carries TRBV4-3 and TRBJ2-6; no clear D gene. V dropped 4 bases and J dropped 4 bases, with 8 bases sitting between them. The CDR3 covers 14 residues. Germline values: CDR1 LGHNA, CDR2 YSLEER. The CDR3 DNA sequence: TGCGCCAGCAGCCCCGATGTGGGGGCCAACGTCCTGACTTTC. Protein product: CASSPDVGANVLTF.

This chain connects TRBV29-1 to TRBJ2-1, with 10 bases that match TRBD2. Germline values: CDR1 SQVTM, CDR2 ANQGSEA. This CDR3 has 16 residues. With 6 bases clipped from V and 5 bases from J, the junction kept 13 bases outside the gene matches. DNA for the CDR3: TGCAGCGTAGGGCTAGCGGGGGTTTCTGGAAACAATGAGCAGTTCTTC. Encoded protein: CSVGLAGVSGNNEQFF.

The chain uses TRBV7-9 and TRBJ2-3, with a tentative D call TRBD2 (6 bases). Per the germline V gene, CDR1 is SEHNR and CDR2 is FQNEAQ (reference sequence). The V gene lost 8 bases and the J gene lost 0 bases, with 21 bases spanning the gap. This CDR3 region has 17 residues. CDR3 sequence (DNA): TGTGCCAGCGGGGGGACTCGGGGAGTGGCAAGCACAGATACGCAGTATTTT. This sequence encodes CASGGTRGVASTDTQYF.

The table lists this clonotype with a few counts. The chain joins TRBV29-1 to TRBJ2-1; D is ambiguous. The germline CDR1 and CDR2 sequences are SQVTM and ANQGSEA. The CDR3 covers 11 residues. Trimming left V 4 bases short and J 3 bases short, with 4 bases between. For the CDR3, the DNA is TGCAGCGTTGGCAACTACAATGAGCAGTTCTTC. Its translation is CSVGNYNEQFF.

The V call is TRBV7-3, the J call TRBJ2-3, with 9 bases that match TRBD1. J was trimmed by 8 bases and V by 8 bases; bases with no gene match: 11. The CDR3 is made up of 14 amino acids. Germline CDR1 reads SGHTA; CDR2 reads FQGTGA. The CDR3 DNA sequence: TGTGCCAGCGCCCCGGGACAGGGAGGGGGTACGCAGTATTTT. Its translation: CASAPGQGGGTQYF.

The rearrangement joins TRBV12-3 or TRBV12-4 to TRBJ2-3, with TRBD2 as a possible D gene (6 bases). The CDR3 totals 15 residues. Trimming shortened V by 6 bases and J by 0 bases, and 13 bases separated the two germline ends. The CDR3 reads CASSWGLASTDTQYF. The CDR3 region has the DNA TGTGCCAGCAGCTGGGGTCTAGCGAGCACAGATACGCAGTATTTT.

This clonotype appeared a few times. The chain recombines TRBV28 with TRBJ2-4; D may correspond to TRBD1 or TRBD2 (8 bases each). The CDR3 length is 17 residues. The germline V gene has CDR1 MDHEN and CDR2 SYDVKM. V lost 6 bases to trimming and J lost 1 base, with 19 bases between them. The CDR3 protein is CASRDSGGGRAKNIQYF. The CDR3 DNA sequence: TGTGCCAGCAGAGACTCAGGGGGCGGGAGGGCCAAAAACATTCAGTACTTC.

V gene TRBV6-2 or TRBV6-3 combines with J gene TRBJ2-1; 8 nucleotides match TRBD2. V gave up 9 bases and J gave up 1 base; unmatched junction bases: 8. Germline CDR1 MNHEY, CDR2 SVGEGT. CDR3 length equals 15 residues. The CDR3 region is CASRFGGASYNEQFF. The CDR3 region has the DNA TGTGCCAGTCGATTCGGGGGGGCGTCCTACAATGAGCAGTTCTTC.

The V and J genes are TRBV20-1 and TRBJ1-1; D might be TRBD1 (6 bases). Deletions cut 6 bases from V and 5 bases from J, with 16 bases between. There are 13 residues in the CDR3. CDR1 and CDR2 from the germline V gene are DFQATT and SNEGSKA (reference sequence). CDR3 protein: CSARSLRGTEAFF. In DNA form, the CDR3 reads TGCAGTGCCCGGTCCCTTAGGGGGACTGAAGCTTTCTTT.

J is TRBJ2-1 and V is TRBV10-1, with D unresolved. The CDR3 consists of 13 residues. The germline V gene has CDR1 WNHNN and CDR2 SYGVQD (reference sequence). Trimming removed 3 bases at V and 4 bases at J, with 7 bases between. This CDR3 reads CASSDELYNEQFF. In nucleotides, the CDR3 is TGCGCCAGCAGTGACGAACTTTACAATGAGCAGTTCTTC.

The chain joins TRBV3-1 to TRBJ2-2; 10 nucleotides agree with TRBD2. Trimming cost V 0 bases and J 7 bases; bases outside gene matches: 8. Looked up from germline, CDR1 is LGHDT and CDR2 is YNNKEL (reference sequence). The CDR3 sequence is 17 residues long. The CDR3 loop reads CASSQDWLAGDVGELFF. CDR3 nucleotide sequence: TGTGCCAGCAGCCAAGATTGGCTAGCGGGAGACGTCGGGGAGCTGTTTTTT.

This clonotype was seen only a few times. V gene TRBV9 combines with J gene TRBJ2-5; 10 nucleotides agree with TRBD1. Germline trimming cut 3 bases from V and 2 bases from J; bases unmatched to any gene: 7. This CDR3 spans 16 amino acids. CDR1 and CDR2 from the germline V gene are SGDLS and YYNGEE. The CDR3 region is CASSARDRGWQETQYF. The CDR3 coding sequence is TGTGCCAGCAGCGCCCGGGACAGGGGATGGCAAGAGACCCAGTACTTC.

V and J are TRBV20-1 and TRBJ2-5, with 7 bases that match TRBD2. Germline V gene lookup returns CDR1 DFQATT and CDR2 SNEGSKA (reference sequence). V dropped 3 bases and J dropped 2; count of bases not matched to a gene: 3. The CDR3 is 13 amino acids. The CDR3 loop reads CSASASGQETQYF. The CDR3 DNA follows: TGCAGTGCTAGCGCTAGCGGACAAGAGACCCAGTACTTC.

The CDR3 nucleotides are TGTGCCACCAGTGACGACAGGGGTTGGACCGGGGAGCTGTTTTTT. Translation gives CATSDDRGWTGELFF. This sequence joins TRBV24-1 and TRBJ2-2, with 8 bases fitting TRBD1. CDR1 KGHDR and CDR2 SFDVKD come from the germline V gene. Trimming took 4 bases from V and 5 from J; bases not matched to a gene: 5. The CDR3 consists of 15 residues.

This clonotype was seen ten or more times. This chain connects TRBV9 to TRBJ2-5, with TRBD2 matching over 11 bases. The ends lost 4 bases at V and 2 bases at J; junction bases unmatched: 10. Germline V gives CDR1 SGDLS, CDR2 YYNGEE. The CDR3 is 17 amino acids. CDR3 sequence reads: CASSIALAGGQQETQYF. CDR3 DNA: TGTGCCAGCAGCATTGCTCTAGCGGGAGGCCAACAAGAGACCCAGTACTTC.

This clonotype turned up a few times. V usage is TRBV12-3 or TRBV12-4 and J usage is TRBJ1-3; TRBD1 might be the D (6 bases). The ends were cut back, 5 bases at V and 2 bases at J, with 13 bases in the middle. The CDR3 contains 15 residues. The CDR3 region is CASSEQGPTGNTIYF. CDR3 in DNA: TGTGCCAGCAGTGAACAGGGCCCCACTGGAAACACCATATATTTT.

This clonotype was picked up many times. The V call is TRBV9, the J call TRBJ1-2, with unresolved D. The CDR3 has 12 residues. From germline, CDR1 is SGDLS and CDR2 YYNGEE. V dropped 1 base and J dropped 4 bases, with 5 bases sitting between them. In nucleotides, the CDR3 is TGTGCCAGCAGCGTATCGAGCTATGGCTACACCTTC. Its translation: CASSVSSYGYTF.

For the CDR3, the DNA is TGTGCCAGCAGTTTCGATACGCAGTATTTT. Residues: CASSFDTQYF. The gene calls are TRBV12-3 or TRBV12-4 and TRBJ2-3; D is undetermined. The germline V and J ends were trimmed by 3 bases and 6 bases, with 1 base remaining between them. The CDR3 contains 10 residues.

This clonotype occurred a few times. This chain links TRBV2 with TRBJ2-1, with D perhaps matching TRBD2 (6 bases). The V end lost 8 bases, the J end lost 2 bases, and 10 bases lay between the germline ends. The germline gives CDR1 SNHLY, CDR2 FYNNEI. The CDR3 sequence is 13 residues long. CDR3 DNA: TGTGCCAGCTTTCCGGGAGCCTACAATGAGCAGTTCTTC. Translation: CASFPGAYNEQFF.

This clonotype occurred many times. V gene TRBV7-2 combines with J gene TRBJ1-1; possible D gene TRBD1, 6 bases. The ends were cut back, 3 bases at V and 5 bases at J, with 10 bases in the middle. The length of the CDR3 is 13 residues. Germline V gene sequence: CDR1 SGHTA, CDR2 FQGNSA. CDR3 nucleotide sequence: TGTGCCAGCAGCTTTGGGGGCCTGACTGAAGCTTTCTTT. This sequence encodes CASSFGGLTEAFF.

This clonotype was observed at least ten times. The chain has TRBV6-2 or TRBV6-3 and TRBJ1-1, with no clear D. The CDR3 consists of 12 residues. Germline values: CDR1 MNHEY, CDR2 SVGEGT. V was shortened by 1 base and J by 7 bases, with 7 bases between the two germline ends. The CDR3 protein is CASSYWALEAFF. The CDR3, as DNA: TGTGCCAGCAGTTACTGGGCTCTTGAAGCTTTCTTT.